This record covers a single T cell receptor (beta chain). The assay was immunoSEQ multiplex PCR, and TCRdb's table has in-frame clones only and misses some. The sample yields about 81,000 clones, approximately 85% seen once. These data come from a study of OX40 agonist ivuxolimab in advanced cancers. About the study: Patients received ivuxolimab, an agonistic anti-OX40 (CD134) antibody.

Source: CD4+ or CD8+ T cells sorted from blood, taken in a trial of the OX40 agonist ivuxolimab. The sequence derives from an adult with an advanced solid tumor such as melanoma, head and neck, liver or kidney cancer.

CDR3 in amino acids: CATRFRGGTVNEQFF. CDR3 sequence (DNA): TGTGCCACCAGGTTCAGGGGTGGCACGGTCAATGAGCAGTTCTTC. The chain is built from TRBV6-5 and TRBJ2-1; the D gene is possibly TRBD1 (6 bases). The CDR3 totals 15 residues. In germline, CDR1 is MNHEY, CDR2 SVGAGI. Trimming shortened V by 10 bases and J by 6 bases, and 22 bases separated the two germline ends.